This T cell receptor beta chain was profiled in a study of OX40 agonist ivuxolimab in advanced cancers. The overall study: Intravenous ivuxolimab was administered to patients every 2 weeks at 0.01 to 10 mg/kg. Three patients, one with hepatocellular carcinoma and two with cutaneous melanoma, achieved partial responses.

This clone came up once. Its antigen is currently unknown. V was clipped by 1 base and J by 7 bases, with 11 bases between them. In germline, CDR1 is SGHRS, CDR2 YFSETQ. This CDR3 has 14 amino acids. Study conclusions and caveats: Researchers did not determine the expanded peripheral T cells' antigen specificity. Mean expanded clone counts were higher in CD8+ than CD4+ T cells.

Sequenced by immunoSEQ multiplex PCR; TCRdb stores in-frame clones only, minus some. This table has tens of thousands of clones, about 88% appearing once. The source material was CD4+ or CD8+ T cells sorted from blood, sampled in a trial of the OX40 agonist ivuxolimab. The TCR sequence derives from an adult with an advanced solid tumor such as melanoma, head and neck, liver or kidney cancer. The chain combines TRBV5-1 with TRBJ2-2; no firm D call. CDR3 coding DNA: TGCGCCAGCAGCTTGAGTCGTATGGGCGGGGAGCTGTTTTTT. Protein sequence: CASSLSRMGGELFF.